The 23 T cell receptor beta chains listed next were all sequenced from one sample in a study of PD-1 blockade in mismatch repair-deficient tumors. Some clones are missing from TCRdb's copy, which holds only in-frame ones; the method was immunoSEQ multiplex PCR. Of approximately 20,000 clones in the sample, over 70% are singletons; the top ten hold about 1.4%. The specimen was PBMCs, collected 52 weeks after starting pembrolizumab. The origin of the receptors is an adult with mismatch repair-deficient cancer.

This clone was seen a handful of times. The chain uses TRBV5-1 and TRBJ2-7, with D unclear. The CDR3 is made up of 13 amino acids. The germline V gene encodes CDR1 SGHRS and CDR2 YFSETQ. Between the trimmed V and J ends, which lost 0 bases and 7 bases, there was a span of 11 bases. The CDR3 DNA reads TGCGCCAGCAGCTTGGATCGCCTCGGGGAGCAGTACTTC. As protein: CASSLDRLGEQYF.

The V gene is TRBV4-1, the J gene TRBJ2-7; 10 bases match TRBD1. The CDR3 loop spans 14 amino acids. Germline CDR1 reads MGHRA; CDR2 reads YSYEKL. The V and J ends lost 2 bases and 4 bases, in that order; junction bases with no gene match: 2. Here the CDR3 reads CASSQRQGAYEQYF. The CDR3 nucleotides are TGCGCCAGCAGCCAAAGACAGGGGGCTTACGAGCAGTACTTC.

This chain links TRBV18 with TRBJ2-7; 16 bases are a match to TRBD2. From germline, CDR1 is KGHSH and CDR2 LQKENI. Germline trimming cut 3 bases from V and 3 bases from J; bases unmatched to any gene: 14. The CDR3 consists of 20 residues. The CDR3 sequence: CASSPSLGLAGGPFFYEQYF. In nucleotides, the CDR3 is TGTGCCAGCTCACCCTCCTTGGGACTAGCGGGAGGGCCGTTTTTCTACGAGCAGTACTTC.

This chain connects TRBV6-5 to TRBJ1-1, with D perhaps TRBD1 (5 bases). The length of the CDR3 is 14 residues. The V end lost 2 bases, the J end lost 5 bases, and 12 bases lay between the germline ends. Germline lookup yields CDR1 MNHEY and CDR2 SVGAGI. The CDR3 here is CASSYGSGLTEAFF. The CDR3 bases are TGTGCCAGCAGTTACGGCTCAGGGTTAACTGAAGCTTTCTTT.

The chain combines TRBV7-9 with TRBJ1-2; maybe TRBD1 (6 bases). Per germline, CDR1 SEHNR and CDR2 FQNEAQ (reference sequence). CDR3 length: 15 residues. Trimming left V 5 bases short and J 0 bases short, with 13 bases between. CDR3: CASSPLTGTNYGYTF. In nucleotides, the CDR3 is TGTGCCAGCAGCCCTCTGACAGGAACTAACTATGGCTACACCTTC.

This clone was counted only a few times. CDR3 coding DNA: TGTGCCAGCAGCCGGAGCGGGAGGGCCTACGAGCAGTACTTC. Translated: CASSRSGRAYEQYF. The V call is TRBV11-2, the J call TRBJ2-7; TRBD2 aligns across 10 bases. Trimming cost V 5 bases and J 2 bases; bases outside gene matches: 3. Germline CDR1 SGHAT, CDR2 FQNNGV. The CDR3 is made up of 14 amino acids.

The gene calls are TRBV5-1 and TRBJ1-1; unclear D gene. The V end lost 4 bases, the J end lost 4 bases, and 14 bases lay between the germline ends. The CDR3 runs 14 residues. Germline CDR1 SGHRS, CDR2 YFSETQ. The CDR3, as DNA: TGCGCCAGCAGCCCCTTCGGTTCCTCCACTGAAGCTTTCTTT. Residues: CASSPFGSSTEAFF.

This clone came up once. The chain employs TRBV5-1 and TRBJ2-2; the match to TRBD2 covers 10 bases. The CDR3 totals 16 residues. The J segment lost 6 bases and the V segment lost 9 bases, leaving 14 bases of the junction unmatched. In germline, CDR1 is SGHRS, CDR2 YFSETQ. In DNA, the CDR3 is TGCGCCACAACCCCCCTAGCGGGAGAACGTCCCGGGGAGCTGTTTTTT. Encoded protein: CATTPLAGERPGELFF.

This chain uses TRBV7-2 with TRBJ1-2; TRBD1 is a possible D gene (6 bases). Germline V gene sequence: CDR1 SGHTA, CDR2 FQGNSA. The CDR3 is 15 residues long. V gave up 5 bases and J gave up 2 bases, with 15 bases separating them. Here the CDR3 reads CASSAQGGVNYGYTF. The CDR3 DNA reads as TGTGCCAGCAGCGCGCAAGGGGGAGTAAACTATGGCTACACCTTC.

This chain links TRBV7-9 with TRBJ2-1, with D unclear. This CDR3 region has 15 residues. Deletions cut 5 bases from V and 0 bases from J, with 11 bases between. Looked up from germline, CDR1 is SEHNR and CDR2 is FQNEAQ (reference sequence). The CDR3 coding sequence is TGTGCCAGCAGCCCCGGGTTGAGCTCCTACAATGAGCAGTTCTTC. This codes for CASSPGLSSYNEQFF.

The V and J genes are TRBV21-1 and TRBJ1-2. TRBV21-1 is noted as a pseudogene. The CDR3 extends over 9 amino acids. The CDR3: CATRWGYTF. DNA of the CDR3: TGTGCCACCCGGTGGGGCTACACCTTC.

The gene calls are TRBV19 and TRBJ2-3, with D maybe TRBD1 (6 bases). V gave up 5 bases and J gave up 0 bases, with 15 bases separating them. The length of the CDR3 is 16 residues. The germline CDR1 and CDR2 sequences are LNHDA and SQIVND (reference sequence). CDR3 sequence reads: CASSFWGQGSTDTQYF. The CDR3 nucleotides read TGTGCCAGTAGTTTCTGGGGGCAGGGGAGCACAGATACGCAGTATTTT.

V and J are TRBV28 and TRBJ2-5; TRBD1 agrees at 10 bases. CDR3 length: 14 residues. With 4 bases clipped from V and 5 bases from J, the junction kept 4 bases outside the gene matches. In germline, CDR1 is MDHEN, CDR2 SYDVKM. CDR3 sequence (DNA): TGTGCCAGCAGTTCTCCGGGACAGGGGGAGACCCAGTACTTC. Residues: CASSSPGQGETQYF.

This clone ranks as medium-sized. J is TRBJ1-2 and V is TRBV7-9; D remains unclear. There are 13 residues in the CDR3. Trimming cost V 4 bases and J 8 bases, with 14 bases left between them. CDR1 and CDR2 from the germline V gene are SEHNR and FQNEAQ (reference sequence). The CDR3 sequence is CASSSLLDKGYTF. CDR3 bases: TGTGCCAGCAGCTCCCTCCTTGACAAAGGCTACACCTTC.

In this sample, this clone turned up once. V is TRBV28 and J is TRBJ2-1; TRBD2 aligns across 10 bases. V lost 4 bases, J lost 4 bases, and 10 bases stayed unmatched. The CDR3 has 17 residues. In germline, CDR1 is MDHEN, CDR2 SYDVKM. The DNA of the CDR3 is TGTGCCAGCAGTTCCATGCAGCGGGAGGGCGTTTACAATGAGCAGTTCTTC. It encodes CASSSMQREGVYNEQFF.

This chain links TRBV11-3 with TRBJ2-1; D call uncertain. This CDR3 is 11 amino acids long. Deletions cut 2 bases from V and 9 bases from J, with 5 bases between. Germline V CDR1 and CDR2: SGHNT, YENEEA. CDR3 in amino acids: CASSLLREQFF. CDR3 in DNA: TGTGCCAGCAGCTTATTGCGTGAGCAGTTCTTC.

This clone is a singleton in its sample. The CDR3 region has the DNA TGTGCCAGCAGTTATACAGGGGCCCGCACTGAAGCTTTCTTT. It encodes CASSYTGARTEAFF. The rearrangement joins TRBV28 to TRBJ1-1; 7 positions agree with TRBD1. Per the germline V gene, CDR1 is MDHEN and CDR2 is SYDVKM. The CDR3 runs 14 residues. After removal of 4 bases from V and 4 bases from J, the junction contained 6 bases not matched to a gene.

The CDR3 region has the DNA TGCAGTGCTAGCGAGGGACTGGGGATATACTTC. Translated: CSASEGLGIYF. The rearrangement uses TRBV20-1 and TRBJ2-7, with D possibly matching TRBD2 (6 bases). Trimming removed 3 bases from V and 13 bases from J, with 16 bases in between. Germline V gene lookup returns CDR1 DFQATT and CDR2 SNEGSKA (reference sequence). This CDR3 is built from 11 residues.

V usage is TRBV6-5 and J usage is TRBJ1-2; perhaps TRBD1 as D (6 bases). V was trimmed by 5 bases and J by 4 bases, leaving 11 bases between them. Germline assignment: CDR1 MNHEY and CDR2 SVGAGI. CDR3 length: 13 amino acids. CDR3 in amino acids: CASSPQGSYGYTF. The CDR3 DNA sequence: TGTGCCAGCAGTCCTCAGGGGTCCTATGGCTACACCTTC.

The genes are TRBV30 and TRBJ2-1; D call uncertain. This CDR3 contains 15 residues. Trimming stripped 1 base from V and 5 bases from J, with 15 bases between. Germline CDR1 GTSNPN, CDR2 SVGIG (reference sequence). CDR3 nucleotides: TGTGCCTGGAGTGGGCGGAATGTCCAGAACAATGAGCAGTTCTTC. This codes for CAWSGRNVQNNEQFF.

The chain recombines TRBV28 with TRBJ2-1; D is perhaps TRBD2 (5 bases). This CDR3 is built from 16 residues. Trimming took off 8 bases at V and 5 bases at J, with 22 bases between the two ends. CDR1 MDHEN and CDR2 SYDVKM come from the germline V gene. Here the CDR3 reads CASPAPWASRDNEQFF. The CDR3 DNA reads TGTGCCAGCCCGGCCCCTTGGGCTAGCCGAGACAATGAGCAGTTCTTC. Looking up the rest from reference TRBV28 and TRBJ2-1 gives the full variable domain: DVKVTQSSRYLVKRTGEKVFLECVQDMDHENMFWYRQDPGLGLRLIYFSYDVKMKEKGDIPEGYSVSREKKERFSLILESASTNQTSMYLCASPAPWASRDNEQFFGPGTRLTVL.

This clone was seen only once. The CDR3 here is CASSDGGSSSYNEQFF. The CDR3 bases are TGTGCCAGCAGCGACGGCGGGAGCAGCTCCTACAATGAGCAGTTCTTC. The chain recombines TRBV7-9 with TRBJ2-1; 7 positions agree with TRBD2. The germline V gene has CDR1 SEHNR and CDR2 FQNEAQ (reference sequence). V shed 5 bases, J shed 0 bases, and the junction held 7 bases outside the gene matches. CDR3 size: 16 residues. Combining the CDR3 with reference TRBV7-9 and TRBJ2-1 gives the whole variable domain DTGVSQNPRHKITKRGQNVTFRCDPISEHNRLYWYRQTLGQGPEFLTYFQNEAQLEKSRLLSDRFSAERPKGSFSTLEIQRTEQGDSAMYLCASSDGGSSSYNEQFFGPGTRLTVL.

V gene TRBV9 combines with J gene TRBJ2-5, with 9 bases lining up with TRBD2. J was trimmed by 3 bases and V by 2 bases; bases with no gene match: 2. The germline CDR1 and CDR2 sequences are SGDLS and YYNGEE. The CDR3 is made up of 14 amino acids. CDR3 sequence: CASSVGGREETQYF. The CDR3 DNA follows: TGTGCCAGCAGCGTTGGCGGGAGGGAAGAGACCCAGTACTTC.